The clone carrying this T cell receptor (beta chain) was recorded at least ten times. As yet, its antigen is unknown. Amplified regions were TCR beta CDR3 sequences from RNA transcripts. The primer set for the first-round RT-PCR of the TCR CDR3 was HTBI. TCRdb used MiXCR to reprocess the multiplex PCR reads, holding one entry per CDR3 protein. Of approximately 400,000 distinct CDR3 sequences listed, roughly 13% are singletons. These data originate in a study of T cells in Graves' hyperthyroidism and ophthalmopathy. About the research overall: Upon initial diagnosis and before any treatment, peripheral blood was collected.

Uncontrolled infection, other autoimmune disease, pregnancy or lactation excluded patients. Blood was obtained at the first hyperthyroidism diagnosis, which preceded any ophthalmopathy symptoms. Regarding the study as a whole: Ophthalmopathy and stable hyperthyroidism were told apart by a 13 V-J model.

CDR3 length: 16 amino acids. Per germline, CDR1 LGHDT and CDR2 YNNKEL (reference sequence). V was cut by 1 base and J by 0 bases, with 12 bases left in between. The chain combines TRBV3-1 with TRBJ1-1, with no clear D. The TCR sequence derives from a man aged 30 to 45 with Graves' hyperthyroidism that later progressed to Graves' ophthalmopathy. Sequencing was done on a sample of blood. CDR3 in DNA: TGTGCCAGCAGCCAAGGTGGTCCAGAGATGAACACTGAAGCTTTCTTT. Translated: CASSQGGPEMNTEAFF.